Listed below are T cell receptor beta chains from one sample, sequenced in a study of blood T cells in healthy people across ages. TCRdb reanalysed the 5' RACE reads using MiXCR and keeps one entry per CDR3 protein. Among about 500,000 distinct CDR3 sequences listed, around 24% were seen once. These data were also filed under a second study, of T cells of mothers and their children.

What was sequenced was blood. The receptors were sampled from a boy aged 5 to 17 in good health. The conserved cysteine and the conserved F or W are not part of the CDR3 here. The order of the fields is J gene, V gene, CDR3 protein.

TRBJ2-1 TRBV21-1 ASSTSGSRFNNEQF
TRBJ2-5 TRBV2 ASSEERRQGMTKTQY
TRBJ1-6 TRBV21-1 ASSKRTRTYNSPLH
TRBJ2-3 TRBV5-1 ASSLGQGTPSTDTQY
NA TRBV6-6 ASRTDRYEQY
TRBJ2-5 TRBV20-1 SARPHGQNQETQY
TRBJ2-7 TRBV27 ASSFGLAASYEQY
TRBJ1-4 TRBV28 ASSLGYLEKLF
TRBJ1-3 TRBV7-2 ASSLAAISAGNTIY
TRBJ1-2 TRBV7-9 ASSSDSYGYT
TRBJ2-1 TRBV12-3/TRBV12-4 ASSTPNEQF
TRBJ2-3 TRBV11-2 ASSPRTPGTDTQY
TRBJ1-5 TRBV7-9 ASGVGQGNQPQH
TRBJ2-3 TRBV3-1 ASSRAERAPQY
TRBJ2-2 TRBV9 ASSVEGGTNTGELF
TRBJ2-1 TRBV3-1 ASSRGTGENYNEQF
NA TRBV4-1 ASSQEVGMGSYEQY